Each of the 30 T cell receptor beta chains below was sequenced from the same sample in a study of blood T cell repertoires in COVID-19. Produced via immunoSEQ multiplex PCR; TCRdb's table is partial and in-frame only. The sample holds about 150,000 clones, about nine tenths seen once. Sequencing was performed on peripheral blood. These TCRs come from a woman in her 70s with acute or convalescent COVID-19.

The CDR3 nucleotides read TGTGCCAGCAGGCGACTAGTGTTCAATGAGCAGTTCTTC. Translating it yields CASRRLVFNEQFF. The chain is built from TRBV2 and TRBJ2-1, with D perhaps matching TRBD2 (6 bases). The V and J ends lost 6 bases and 6 bases respectively, with 12 bases between them. CDR3 length equals 13 residues. Germline assignment: CDR1 SNHLY and CDR2 FYNNEI.

This clone was recorded once. This chain connects TRBV18 to TRBJ1-2; no firm D call. With 2 bases removed from V and 0 bases from J, the gap between germline ends came to 7 bases. CDR3 length equals 14 residues. Germline V gives CDR1 KGHSH, CDR2 LQKENI. The CDR3 region is CASSPKETNYGYTF. Here the CDR3 DNA reads TGTGCCAGCTCACCAAAGGAGACTAACTATGGCTACACCTTC.

The chain employs TRBV19 and TRBJ2-1; the match to TRBD2 covers 12 bases. From germline, CDR1 is LNHDA and CDR2 SQIVND (reference sequence). V dropped 7 bases and J dropped 6; count of bases not matched to a gene: 19. The CDR3 extends over 19 amino acids. CDR3 amino acids: CASTPLALAGGYRGNEQFF. The DNA for the CDR3 is TGTGCCAGTACCCCCCTTGCGCTAGCGGGAGGGTATCGGGGCAATGAGCAGTTCTTC. The whole variable domain, remainder taken from reference TRBV19 and TRBJ2-1, is DGGITQSPKYLFRKEGQNVTLSCEQNLNHDAMYWYRQDPGQGLRLIYYSQIVNDFQKGDIAEGYSVSREKKESFPLTVTSAQKNPTAFYLCASTPLALAGGYRGNEQFFGPGTRLTVL.

This rearrangement joins TRBV7-9 to TRBJ2-5, with TRBD2 matching 8 bases. V lost 7 bases, J lost 5 bases, and 9 bases stayed unmatched. The CDR3 loop spans 14 amino acids. Germline assignment: CDR1 SEHNR and CDR2 FQNEAQ (reference sequence). The CDR3 DNA reads TGTGCCAGCACCCCGCCGGCTAGCGGGGAGACCCAGTACTTC. This gives the protein CASTPPASGETQYF. Complete variable domain (other parts from reference TRBV7-9 and TRBJ2-5): DTGVSQNPRHKITKRGQNVTFRCDPISEHNRLYWYRQTLGQGPEFLTYFQNEAQLEKSRLLSDRFSAERPKGSFSTLEIQRTEQGDSAMYLCASTPPASGETQYFGPGTRLLVL.

This sequence joins TRBV19 and TRBJ1-5, with TRBD1 identical over 7 bases. CDR1 and CDR2 (germline): LNHDA, SQIVND (reference sequence). CDR3 length: 15 residues. The junction had 5 bases not matched to a gene; V was cut back by 5 bases and J by 1 base. The CDR3 DNA is TGTGCCAGTAGTTTCCCGACAGGGAGCAATCAGCCCCAGCATTTT. This gives the protein CASSFPTGSNQPQHF.

The chain is built from TRBV6-2 or TRBV6-3 and TRBJ1-6; D uncertain. Trimming took off 0 bases at V and 6 bases at J, with 6 bases between the two ends. This CDR3 is built from 14 residues. The V gene's germline CDR1 is MNHEY and CDR2 SVGEGT. The CDR3 DNA reads TGTGCCAGCAGTTACTCCGCACTTAATTCACCCCTCCACTTT. Its translation is CASSYSALNSPLHF.

DNA of the CDR3: TGTGCCAGCAGCCAAGGAACAGCACCTAACACTGAAGCTTTCTTT. Protein sequence: CASSQGTAPNTEAFF. The V and J genes are TRBV4-2 and TRBJ1-1; D not certain. CDR3 length: 15 amino acids. The germline gives CDR1 LGHNA, CDR2 YNFKEQ. V lost 1 base and J lost 2, with 11 bases in between.

This clone occurred once. The chain combines TRBV18 with TRBJ2-1, with 9 bases aligning to TRBD1. The germline CDR1 and CDR2 sequences are KGHSH and LQKENI. The CDR3 loop spans 14 amino acids. V lost 5 bases, J lost 9 bases, and 8 bases stayed unmatched. This chain's CDR3 is CASSSSGQGSEQFF. The CDR3 DNA follows: TGTGCCAGCTCATCCTCGGGACAGGGATCTGAGCAGTTCTTC. Supplemented by reference TRBV18 and TRBJ2-1, the full variable domain reads NAGVMQNPRHLVRRRGQEARLRCSPMKGHSHVYWYRQLPEEGLKFMVYLQKENIIDESGMPKERFSAEFPKEGPSILRIQQVVRGDSAAYFCASSSSGQGSEQFFGPGTRLTVL.

This clone was recorded only once. The chain combines TRBV6-5 with TRBJ1-2; the D gene is possibly TRBD1 (5 bases). V lost 7 bases and J 4 bases, leaving 13 bases between the germline ends. The CDR3 sequence is 13 residues long. Germline V gene sequence: CDR1 MNHEY, CDR2 SVGAGI. The CDR3 region is CASNSRVGYGYTF. In DNA form, the CDR3 reads TGTGCCAGCAACAGCAGGGTTGGCTATGGCTACACCTTC.

This sequence joins TRBV11-3 and TRBJ2-3; 8 bases align to TRBD2. V shed 5 bases and J 1 base; nucleotides not matched to a gene: 5. This CDR3 comprises 15 residues. Germline CDR1 reads SGHNT; CDR2 reads YENEEA. The CDR3 nucleotides read TGTGCCAGCAGCCCCCGGGGGGGCCGCACAGATACGCAGTATTTT. This translates into CASSPRGGRTDTQYF.

This sequence joins TRBV4-2 and TRBJ1-1; D uncertain. The V end was cut by 0 bases, the J end by 8 bases, with 16 bases between. CDR1 and CDR2 from the germline V gene are LGHNA and YNFKEQ. The CDR3 is made up of 15 amino acids. The CDR3 DNA follows: TGTGCCAGCAGCCAAGATTTGTTGGCACCCCAGGAAGCTTTCTTT. Translation gives CASSQDLLAPQEAFF.

This clone was counted a few times. This chain joins TRBV14 and TRBJ1-6; 7 bases fit TRBD1. Per the germline V gene, CDR1 is SGHDN and CDR2 is FVKESK. V was pared by 4 bases and J by 6 bases, with 6 bases of the junction left unmatched. This CDR3 comprises 15 residues. The CDR3 DNA reads TGTGCCAGCAGCCGGACACAGGGGCTTAATTCACCCCTCCACTTT. Translation: CASSRTQGLNSPLHF.

This clone was counted a few times. The chain uses TRBV4-3 and TRBJ1-2, with TRBD1 as a possible D gene (6 bases). The CDR3 loop spans 15 amino acids. CDR1 is LGHNA, CDR2 YSLEER, per germline. V shed 0 bases and J shed 2 bases, with 10 bases lying between them. The chain's CDR3 is CASSQEARGNYGYTF. The DNA of the CDR3 is TGCGCCAGCAGCCAAGAAGCCAGGGGAAACTATGGCTACACCTTC.

The chain couples TRBV3-1 (or the pseudogene TRBV3-2) to TRBJ1-2; 12 positions match TRBD1. V shed 1 base, J shed 6 bases, and the junction held 3 bases outside the gene matches. Germline CDR1 and CDR2: LGHDT and YNNKEL (reference sequence). The CDR3 has 15 residues. CDR3 protein: CASSQVGTGGHGYTF. As DNA, the CDR3 is TGTGCCAGCAGCCAAGTAGGGACAGGGGGCCATGGCTACACCTTC.

The rearrangement uses TRBV7-9 and TRBJ2-1; 8 nucleotides line up with TRBD1. Unmatched junction bases numbered 12, after V lost 5 bases and J lost 9 bases. This CDR3 is 15 amino acids long. Germline V gives CDR1 SEHNR, CDR2 FQNEAQ (reference sequence). The CDR3 is CASSAGTGGPLEQFF. CDR3 DNA sequence: TGTGCCAGCAGCGCAGGGACAGGCGGCCCCCTTGAGCAGTTCTTC.

This clone appeared a single time. The V call is TRBV6-5, the J call TRBJ1-4, with TRBD1 identical over 7 bases. This CDR3 region has 15 residues. In germline, CDR1 is MNHEY, CDR2 SVGAGI. The J segment lost 8 bases and the V segment lost 5 bases, leaving 11 bases of the junction unmatched. Here the CDR3 reads CASSQLTGSQEKLFF. In DNA, the CDR3 is TGTGCCAGCAGTCAACTGACAGGGAGTCAGGAAAAACTGTTTTTT.

The chain employs TRBV4-3 and TRBJ2-1; 10 bases agree with TRBD2. The junction had 3 bases not matched to a gene; V was cut back by 0 bases and J by 4 bases. The CDR3 has 16 amino acids. In germline, CDR1 is LGHNA, CDR2 YSLEER. The CDR3 region has the DNA TGCGCCAGCAGCCAAGATCGGACTAGCGGATACAATGAGCAGTTCTTC. As protein: CASSQDRTSGYNEQFF.

The chain employs TRBV7-9 and TRBJ2-1; the match to TRBD2 covers 8 bases. With 6 bases clipped from V and 5 bases from J, the junction kept 9 bases outside the gene matches. Germline loops: CDR1 SEHNR, CDR2 FQNEAQ (reference sequence). The CDR3 contains 15 residues. The CDR3 is CASSHPGLGHNEQFF. CDR3 in DNA: TGTGCCAGCAGTCATCCGGGACTAGGACACAATGAGCAGTTCTTC.

V and J are TRBV29-1 and TRBJ1-1; perhaps TRBD1 as D (6 bases). CDR1 and CDR2 (germline): SQVTM, ANQGSEA. The V end was cut by 6 bases, the J end by 0 bases, with 17 bases between. CDR3 size: 15 residues. CDR3 region: CSVIQIGQMNTEAFF. CDR3 DNA: TGCAGCGTCATACAAATAGGACAGATGAACACTGAAGCTTTCTTT.

The V and J genes are TRBV9 and TRBJ1-4; no reliable D call. Trimming pared 3 bases from V and 4 bases from J, leaving 4 bases between. Germline V CDR1 and CDR2: SGDLS, YYNGEE. The CDR3 has 12 residues. The CDR3: CASSASNEKLFF. CDR3 DNA: TGTGCCAGCAGCGCCAGTAATGAAAAACTGTTTTTT.

The gene calls are TRBV9 and TRBJ2-3; 10 bases agree with TRBD1. From germline, CDR1 is SGDLS and CDR2 YYNGEE. The CDR3 runs to 15 residues. The V gene end was trimmed by 7 bases and the J gene end by 2 bases; junction bases not matched to a gene: 7. As DNA, the CDR3 is TGTGCCAGCGGGACAGGGGCTGGGTCCACAGATACGCAGTATTTT. Its protein product is CASGTGAGSTDTQYF.

The V gene is TRBV2, the J gene TRBJ2-7; D perhaps matches TRBD1 (7 bases). Germline loops: CDR1 SNHLY, CDR2 FYNNEI. The CDR3 loop spans 15 amino acids. V shed 3 bases and J shed 5 bases, with 17 bases lying between them. The CDR3 region is CASSDSRGTEDEQYF. The DNA for the CDR3 is TGTGCCAGCAGTGACAGCAGGGGGACTGAGGACGAGCAGTACTTC.

The CDR3 coding sequence is TGTGCCAGCAGCTTAGACAGGAAACCTAACACCGGGGAGCTGTTTTTT. It yields the protein CASSLDRKPNTGELFF. The gene calls are TRBV13 and TRBJ2-2, with D possibly matching TRBD1 (5 bases). This CDR3 spans 16 amino acids. Between the trimmed V and J ends, which lost 1 base and 2 bases, there was a span of 11 bases. CDR1 and CDR2 from the germline V gene are PRHDT and FYEKMQ (reference sequence). The full variable domain, with the rest looked up from reference TRBV13 and TRBJ2-2, is AAGVIQSPRHLIKEKRETATLKCYPIPRHDTVYWYQQGPGQDPQFLISFYEKMQSDKGSIPDRFSAQQFSDYHSELNMSSLELGDSALYFCASSLDRKPNTGELFFGEGSRLTVL.

The chain couples TRBV28 to TRBJ1-3; 7 bases match TRBD1. V shed 4 bases, J shed 2 bases, and the junction held 8 bases outside the gene matches. The CDR3 consists of 16 residues. The V gene's germline CDR1 is MDHEN and CDR2 SYDVKM. The CDR3 is CASSSSSGGTGNTIYF. DNA for the CDR3: TGTGCCAGCAGTTCCAGCTCAGGGGGAACTGGAAACACCATATATTTT.

The chain carries TRBV6-5 and TRBJ1-5; D call uncertain. CDR3 length: 14 amino acids. Germline values: CDR1 MNHEY, CDR2 SVGAGI. V lost 5 bases, J lost 1 base, and 9 bases lay in between. The CDR3 DNA is TGTGCCAGCAGTCACGCTGAGAGCAATCAGCCCCAGCATTTT. This translates into CASSHAESNQPQHF.

On this clone itself: The junction and the germline gene differ at one end; a read error may be behind it. The chain links TRBV27 to TRBJ2-7; 9 bases line up with TRBD1. Germline CDR1 reads MNHEY; CDR2 reads SMNVEV (reference sequence). The length of the CDR3 is 13 residues. CDR3: CSSSPGTGYEQYF. The CDR3 DNA reads as TGTTCCAGCAGCCCCGGGACAGGGTACGAGCAGTACTTC.

This chain uses TRBV19 with TRBJ1-1; D may be TRBD1 (5 bases). Germline loops: CDR1 LNHDA, CDR2 SQIVND (reference sequence). The germline V and J ends were trimmed by 5 bases and 0 bases, with 16 bases remaining between them. The CDR3 spans 16 residues. The CDR3 is CASSWSVIGVNTEAFF. CDR3 DNA: TGTGCCAGTAGTTGGTCGGTCATAGGGGTGAACACTGAAGCTTTCTTT.

The rearrangement uses TRBV5-6 and TRBJ2-1, with 10 bases lining up with TRBD2. The CDR3 covers 16 residues. Unmatched junction bases numbered 6, after V lost 4 bases and J lost 2 bases. Germline V gene lookup returns CDR1 SGHDT and CDR2 YYEEEE. The CDR3 loop is CASSPGSGGPYNEQFF. The DNA for the CDR3 is TGTGCCAGCAGCCCTGGTAGCGGGGGGCCCTACAATGAGCAGTTCTTC.

This chain joins TRBV5-1 and TRBJ2-5, with D possibly being TRBD1 (5 bases). Trimming removed 3 bases at V and 2 bases at J, with 11 bases between. The CDR3 extends over 14 amino acids. Germline V gene lookup returns CDR1 SGHRS and CDR2 YFSETQ. The CDR3 nucleotides read TGCGCCAGCAGCTCCGGACAAGCGCAAGAGACCCAGTACTTC. This gives the protein CASSSGQAQETQYF.

The chain employs TRBV5-1 and TRBJ1-1; D perhaps matches TRBD1 (6 bases). Germline CDR1 is SGHRS and CDR2 is YFSETQ. Trimming pared 4 bases from V and 0 bases from J, leaving 13 bases between. This CDR3 spans 15 amino acids. CDR3 amino acids: CASSPTGQLNTEAFF. CDR3 DNA sequence: TGCGCCAGCAGCCCCACCGGACAGCTGAACACTGAAGCTTTCTTT.